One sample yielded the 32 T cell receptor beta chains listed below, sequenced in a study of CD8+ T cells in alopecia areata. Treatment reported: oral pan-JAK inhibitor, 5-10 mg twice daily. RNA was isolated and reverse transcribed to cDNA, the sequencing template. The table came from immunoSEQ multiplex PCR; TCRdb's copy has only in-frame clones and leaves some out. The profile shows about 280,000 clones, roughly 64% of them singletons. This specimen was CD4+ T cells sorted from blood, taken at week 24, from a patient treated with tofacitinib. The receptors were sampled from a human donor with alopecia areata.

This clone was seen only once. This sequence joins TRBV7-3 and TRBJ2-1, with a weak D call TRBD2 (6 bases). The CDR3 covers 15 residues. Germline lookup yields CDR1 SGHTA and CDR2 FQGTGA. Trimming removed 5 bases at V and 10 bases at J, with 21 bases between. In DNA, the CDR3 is TGTGCCAGCAGCCCGTGGGTGGGGAGGCTTATGGAGCAGTTCTTC. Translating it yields CASSPWVGRLMEQFF.

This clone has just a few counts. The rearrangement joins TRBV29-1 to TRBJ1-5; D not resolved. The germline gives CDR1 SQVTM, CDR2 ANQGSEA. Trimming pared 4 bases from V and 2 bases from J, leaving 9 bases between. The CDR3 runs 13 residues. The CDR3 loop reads CSVGIGGNQPQHF. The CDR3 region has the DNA TGCAGCGTTGGGATCGGGGGCAATCAGCCCCAGCATTTT.

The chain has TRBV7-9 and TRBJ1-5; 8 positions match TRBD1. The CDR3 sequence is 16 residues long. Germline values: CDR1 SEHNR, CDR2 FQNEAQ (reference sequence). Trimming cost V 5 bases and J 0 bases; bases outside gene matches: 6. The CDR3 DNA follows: TGTGCCAGCAGCCCCGGGACAGGTCATAGCAATCAGCCCCAGCATTTT. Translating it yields CASSPGTGHSNQPQHF.

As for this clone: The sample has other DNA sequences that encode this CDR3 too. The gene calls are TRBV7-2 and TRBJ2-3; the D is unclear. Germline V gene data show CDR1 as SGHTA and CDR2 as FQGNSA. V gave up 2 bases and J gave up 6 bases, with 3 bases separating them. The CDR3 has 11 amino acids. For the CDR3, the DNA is TGTGCCAGCAGCTTACAGGATACGCAGTATTTT. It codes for CASSLQDTQYF.

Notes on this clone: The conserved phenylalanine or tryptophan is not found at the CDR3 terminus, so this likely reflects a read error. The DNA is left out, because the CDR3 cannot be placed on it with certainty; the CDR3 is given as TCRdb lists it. CDR3 residues: CAWSVGYGMGL. The V gene is TRBV30, the J gene TRBJ1-1; the table's TRBD1 call for D was not verified on the DNA. Germline V gene sequence: CDR1 GTSNPN, CDR2 SVGIG (reference sequence). The length of the CDR3 is 11 amino acids, counting both ends.

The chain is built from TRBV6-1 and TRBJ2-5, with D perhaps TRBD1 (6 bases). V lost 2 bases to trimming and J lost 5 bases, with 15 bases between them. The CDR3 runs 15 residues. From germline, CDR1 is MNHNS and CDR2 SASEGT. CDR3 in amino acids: CASSESGWGRETQYF. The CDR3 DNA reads TGTGCCAGCAGTGAATCGGGTTGGGGGCGGGAGACCCAGTACTTC.

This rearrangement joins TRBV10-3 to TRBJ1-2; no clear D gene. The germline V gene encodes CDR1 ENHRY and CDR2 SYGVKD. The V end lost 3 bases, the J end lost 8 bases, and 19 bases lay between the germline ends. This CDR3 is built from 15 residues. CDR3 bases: TGTGCCATCAGTGATGGAACCCGGGCCGCGACAGGCTACACCTTC. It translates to CAISDGTRAATGYTF.

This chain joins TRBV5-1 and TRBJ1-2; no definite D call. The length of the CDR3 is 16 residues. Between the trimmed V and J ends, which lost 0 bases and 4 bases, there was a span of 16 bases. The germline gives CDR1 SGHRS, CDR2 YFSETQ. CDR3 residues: CASSLEGRRLSYGYTF. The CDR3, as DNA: TGCGCCAGCAGCTTGGAAGGCCGTCGACTTAGCTATGGCTACACCTTC.

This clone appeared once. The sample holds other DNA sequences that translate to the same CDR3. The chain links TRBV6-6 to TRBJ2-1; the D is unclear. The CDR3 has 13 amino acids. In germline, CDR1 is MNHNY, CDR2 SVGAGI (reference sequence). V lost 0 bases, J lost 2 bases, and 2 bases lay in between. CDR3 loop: CASSYSPYNEQFF. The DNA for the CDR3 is TGTGCCAGCAGTTACTCGCCCTACAATGAGCAGTTCTTC.

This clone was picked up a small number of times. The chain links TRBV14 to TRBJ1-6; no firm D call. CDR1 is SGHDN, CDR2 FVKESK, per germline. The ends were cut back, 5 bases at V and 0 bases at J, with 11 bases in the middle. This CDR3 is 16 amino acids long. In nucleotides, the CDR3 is TGTGCCAGCAGCGCTGGTCCAGACTCCTATAATTCACCCCTCCACTTT. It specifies CASSAGPDSYNSPLHF. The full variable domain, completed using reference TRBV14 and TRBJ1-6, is EAGVTQFPSHSVIEKGQTVTLRCDPISGHDNLYWYRRVMGKEIKFLLHFVKESKQDESGMPNNRFLAERTGGTYSTLKVQPAELEDSGVYFCASSAGPDSYNSPLHFGNGTRLTVT.

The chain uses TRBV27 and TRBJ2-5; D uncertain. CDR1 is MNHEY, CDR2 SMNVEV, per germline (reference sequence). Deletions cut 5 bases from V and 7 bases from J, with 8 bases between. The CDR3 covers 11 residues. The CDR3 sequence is CASSTGGTQYF. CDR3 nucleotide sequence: TGTGCCAGCAGTACCGGTGGGACCCAGTACTTC.

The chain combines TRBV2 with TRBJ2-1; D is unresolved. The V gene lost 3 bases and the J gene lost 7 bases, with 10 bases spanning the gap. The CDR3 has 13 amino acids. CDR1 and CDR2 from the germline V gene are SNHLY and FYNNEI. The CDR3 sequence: CASSDQVVNEQFF. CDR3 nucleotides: TGTGCCAGCAGTGACCAGGTTGTAAATGAGCAGTTCTTC.

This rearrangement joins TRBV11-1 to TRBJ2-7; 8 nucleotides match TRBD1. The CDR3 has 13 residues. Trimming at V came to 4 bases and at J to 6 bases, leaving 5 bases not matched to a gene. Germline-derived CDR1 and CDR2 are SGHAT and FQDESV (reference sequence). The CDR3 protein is CASSSDRDIEQYF. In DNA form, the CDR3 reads TGTGCCAGCAGCTCGGACAGGGATATCGAGCAGTACTTC.

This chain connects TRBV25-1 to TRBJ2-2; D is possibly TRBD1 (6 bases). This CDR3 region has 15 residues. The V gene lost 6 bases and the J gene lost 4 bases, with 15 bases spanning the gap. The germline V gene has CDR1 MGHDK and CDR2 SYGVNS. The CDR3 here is CASSSGVSFTGELFF. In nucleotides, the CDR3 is TGTGCCAGCAGCTCAGGGGTCTCTTTCACCGGGGAGCTGTTTTTT.

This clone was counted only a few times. The DNA for the CDR3 is TGTGCCAGCAGCTTGGCTAGCGGGGGATACAATGAGCAGTTCTTC. Translated, it gives CASSLASGGYNEQFF. The rearrangement joins TRBV5-4 to TRBJ2-1, with 10 bases identical to TRBD2. The germline gives CDR1 SGHNT, CDR2 YYREEE (reference sequence). The CDR3 totals 15 residues. The V segment lost 0 bases and the J segment 4 bases; nucleotides outside the gene matches: 1.

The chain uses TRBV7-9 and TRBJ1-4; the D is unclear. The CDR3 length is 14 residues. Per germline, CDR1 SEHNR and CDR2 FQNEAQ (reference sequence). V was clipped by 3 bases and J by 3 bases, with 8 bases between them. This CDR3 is CASSLDGANEKLFF. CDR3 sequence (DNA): TGTGCCAGCAGCTTGGACGGCGCTAATGAAAAACTGTTTTTT.

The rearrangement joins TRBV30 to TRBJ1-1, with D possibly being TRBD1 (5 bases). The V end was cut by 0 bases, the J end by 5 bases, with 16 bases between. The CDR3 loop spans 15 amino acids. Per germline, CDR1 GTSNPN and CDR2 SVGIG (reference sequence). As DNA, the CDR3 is TGTGCCTGGAGTGTCGGGGAGAGGGGAGGTACTGAAGCTTTCTTT. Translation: CAWSVGERGGTEAFF. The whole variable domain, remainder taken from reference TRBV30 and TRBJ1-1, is SQTIHQWPATLVQPVGSPLSLECTVEGTSNPNLYWYRQAAGRGLQLLFYSVGIGQISSEVPQNLSASRPQDRQFILSSKKLLLSDSGFYLCAWSVGERGGTEAFFGQGTRLTVV.

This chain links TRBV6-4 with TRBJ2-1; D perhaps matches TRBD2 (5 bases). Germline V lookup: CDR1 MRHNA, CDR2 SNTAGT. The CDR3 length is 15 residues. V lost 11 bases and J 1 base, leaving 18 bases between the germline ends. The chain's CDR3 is CASSPRDTSYNEQFF. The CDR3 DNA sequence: TGTGCCTCCTCCCCCCGGGATACTTCCTACAATGAGCAGTTCTTC.

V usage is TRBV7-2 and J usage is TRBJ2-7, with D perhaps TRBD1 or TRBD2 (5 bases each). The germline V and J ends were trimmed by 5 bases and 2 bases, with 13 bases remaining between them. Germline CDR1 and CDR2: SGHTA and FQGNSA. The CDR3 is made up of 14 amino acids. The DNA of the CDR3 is TGTGCCAGCAGCCCCGGGACGCCTACCTACGAGCAGTACTTC. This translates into CASSPGTPTYEQYF.

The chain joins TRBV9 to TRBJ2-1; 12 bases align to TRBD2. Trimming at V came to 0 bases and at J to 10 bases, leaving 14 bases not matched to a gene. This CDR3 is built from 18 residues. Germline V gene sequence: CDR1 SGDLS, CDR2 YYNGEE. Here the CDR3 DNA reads TGTGCCAGCAGCGTAGCCCCTCTATCTAGCGGGGGGGCTCGAGAGCAGTTCTTC. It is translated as CASSVAPLSSGGAREQFF.

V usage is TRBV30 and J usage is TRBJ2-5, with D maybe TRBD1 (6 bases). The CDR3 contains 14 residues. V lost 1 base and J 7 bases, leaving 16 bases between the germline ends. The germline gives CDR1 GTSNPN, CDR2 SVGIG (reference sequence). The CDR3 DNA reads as TGTGCCTGGAGTGGACAGCAGGGGCCATGGACCCAGTACTTC. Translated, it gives CAWSGQQGPWTQYF.

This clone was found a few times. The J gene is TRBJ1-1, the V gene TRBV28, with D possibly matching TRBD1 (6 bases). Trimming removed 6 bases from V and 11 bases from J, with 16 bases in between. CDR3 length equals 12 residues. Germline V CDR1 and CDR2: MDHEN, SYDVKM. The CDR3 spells CASSAPGVGAFF. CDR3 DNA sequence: TGTGCCAGCAGCGCACCAGGGGTGGGGGCTTTCTTT.

The CDR3 reads CASGRSASTDTQYF. CDR3 DNA sequence: TGTGCCAGCGGACGTAGCGCTAGCACAGATACGCAGTATTTT. The rearrangement joins TRBV2 to TRBJ2-3; a possible D gene is TRBD2 (5 bases). Deletions cut 8 bases from V and 0 bases from J, with 12 bases between. From germline, CDR1 is SNHLY and CDR2 FYNNEI. The CDR3 runs to 14 residues.

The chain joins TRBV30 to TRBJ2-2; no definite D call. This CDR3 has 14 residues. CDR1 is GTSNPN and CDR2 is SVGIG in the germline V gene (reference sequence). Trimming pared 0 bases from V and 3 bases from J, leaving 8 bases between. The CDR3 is CAWSVRPDTGELFF. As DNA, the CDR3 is TGTGCCTGGAGTGTTAGGCCCGACACCGGGGAGCTGTTTTTT.

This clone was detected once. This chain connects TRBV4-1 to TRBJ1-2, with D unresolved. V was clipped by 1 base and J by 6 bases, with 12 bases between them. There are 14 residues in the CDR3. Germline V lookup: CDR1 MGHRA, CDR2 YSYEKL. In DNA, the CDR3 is TGCGCCAGCAGCCAAGCCGGCTGGACCGATGGCTACACCTTC. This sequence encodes CASSQAGWTDGYTF.

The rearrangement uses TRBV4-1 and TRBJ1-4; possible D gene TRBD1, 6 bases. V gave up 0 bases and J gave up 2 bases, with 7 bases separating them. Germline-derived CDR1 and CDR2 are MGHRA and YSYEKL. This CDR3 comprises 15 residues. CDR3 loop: CASSQEQGTNEKLFF. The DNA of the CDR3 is TGCGCCAGCAGCCAAGAACAGGGTACTAATGAAAAACTGTTTTTT.

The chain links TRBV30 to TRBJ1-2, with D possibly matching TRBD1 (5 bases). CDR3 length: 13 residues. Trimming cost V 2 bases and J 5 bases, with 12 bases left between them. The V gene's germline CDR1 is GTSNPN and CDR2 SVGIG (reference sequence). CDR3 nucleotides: TGTGCCTGGAGTTCCGGGACTCAGTATGGCTACACCTTC. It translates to CAWSSGTQYGYTF. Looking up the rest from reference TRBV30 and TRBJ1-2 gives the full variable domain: SQTIHQWPATLVQPVGSPLSLECTVEGTSNPNLYWYRQAAGRGLQLLFYSVGIGQISSEVPQNLSASRPQDRQFILSSKKLLLSDSGFYLCAWSSGTQYGYTFGSGTRLTVV.

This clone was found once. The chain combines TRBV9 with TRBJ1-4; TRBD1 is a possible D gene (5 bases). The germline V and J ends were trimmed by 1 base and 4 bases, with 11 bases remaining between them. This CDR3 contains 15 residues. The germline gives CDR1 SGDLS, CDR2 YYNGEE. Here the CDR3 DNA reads TGTGCCAGCAGCGTAACAGACAGTGGTAATGAAAAACTGTTTTTT. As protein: CASSVTDSGNEKLFF.

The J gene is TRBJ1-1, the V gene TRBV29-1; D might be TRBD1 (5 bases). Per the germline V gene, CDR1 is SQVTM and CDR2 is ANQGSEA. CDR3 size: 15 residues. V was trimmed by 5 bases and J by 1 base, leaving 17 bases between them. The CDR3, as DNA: TGCAGCGTTAGGGGCCGGGAGTTGCCGAACACTGAAGCTTTCTTT. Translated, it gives CSVRGRELPNTEAFF.

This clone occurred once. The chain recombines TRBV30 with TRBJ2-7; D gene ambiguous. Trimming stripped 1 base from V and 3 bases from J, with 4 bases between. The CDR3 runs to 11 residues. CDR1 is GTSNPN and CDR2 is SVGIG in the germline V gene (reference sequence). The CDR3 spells CAWSGLYEQYF. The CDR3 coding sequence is TGTGCCTGGAGTGGGCTCTACGAGCAGTACTTC. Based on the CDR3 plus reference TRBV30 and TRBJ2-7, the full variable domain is SQTIHQWPATLVQPVGSPLSLECTVEGTSNPNLYWYRQAAGRGLQLLFYSVGIGQISSEVPQNLSASRPQDRQFILSSKKLLLSDSGFYLCAWSGLYEQYFGPGTRLTVT.

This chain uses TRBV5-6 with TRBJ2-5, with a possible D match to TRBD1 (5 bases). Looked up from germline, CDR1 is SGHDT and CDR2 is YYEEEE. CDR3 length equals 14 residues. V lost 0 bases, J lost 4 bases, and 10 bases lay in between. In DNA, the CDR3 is TGTGCCAGCAGCTTGGCAGGGAATGGAGAGACCCAGTACTTC. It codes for CASSLAGNGETQYF.

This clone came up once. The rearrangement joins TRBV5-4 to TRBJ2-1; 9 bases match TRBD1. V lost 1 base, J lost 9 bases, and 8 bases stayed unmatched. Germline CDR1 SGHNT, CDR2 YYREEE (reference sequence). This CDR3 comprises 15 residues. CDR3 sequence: CASSLQQGAVSEQFF. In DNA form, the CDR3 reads TGTGCCAGCAGCTTGCAACAGGGGGCGGTTAGTGAGCAGTTCTTC.